This T cell receptor beta chain was documented in a study of blood T cell repertoires in COVID-19. About the study: Acute and convalescent COVID-19 specimens originated in the United States, Italy and Spain. PBMCs, B-cell-depleted T cells, or T cells provided the cDNA or gDNA that made up the material.

Germline V gives CDR1 LGHDT, CDR2 YNNKEL (reference sequence). CDR3 length: 15 residues. The trim removed 4 bases at V and 7 bases at J, leaving 5 bases unmatched. In the source study's methods: Researchers report that nucleated cell counts were estimated from reference gene primer amplification. Clones were read by immunoSEQ multiplex PCR, and TCRdb kept only the in-frame ones, dropping some. V and J calls and clone size follow that table, whereas D and trimming were derived from the DNA. The repertoire includes roughly 250,000 clones, approximately 80% of them detected once, and 4% to 6% sits in the top ten.

Source material: peripheral blood. This sequence was found in a woman of 80 years or more with active or convalescent COVID-19. The chain has TRBV3-1 (or the pseudogene TRBV3-2) and TRBJ2-1; 12 bases map to TRBD2. The CDR3 here is CASSPLAGGVNEQFF. As DNA, the CDR3 is TGTGCCAGCAGCCCCCTAGCGGGGGGGGTTAATGAGCAGTTCTTC.